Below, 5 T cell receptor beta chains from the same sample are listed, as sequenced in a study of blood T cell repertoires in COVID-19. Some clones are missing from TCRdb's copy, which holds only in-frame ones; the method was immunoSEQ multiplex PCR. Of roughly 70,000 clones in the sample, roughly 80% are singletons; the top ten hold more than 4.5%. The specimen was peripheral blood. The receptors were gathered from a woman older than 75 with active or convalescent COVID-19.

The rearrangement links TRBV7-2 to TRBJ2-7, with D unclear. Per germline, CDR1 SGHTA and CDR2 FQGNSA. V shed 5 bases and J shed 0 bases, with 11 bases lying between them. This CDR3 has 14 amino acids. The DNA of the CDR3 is TGTGCCAGCAGCACTAATTTTGGCTCCTACGAGCAGTACTTC. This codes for CASSTNFGSYEQYF. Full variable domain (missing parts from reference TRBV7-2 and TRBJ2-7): GAGVSQSPSNKVTEKGKDVELRCDPISGHTALYWYRQSLGQGLEFLIYFQGNSAPDKSGLPSDRFSAERTGGSVSTLTIQRTQQEDSAVYLCASSTNFGSYEQYFGPGTRLTVT.

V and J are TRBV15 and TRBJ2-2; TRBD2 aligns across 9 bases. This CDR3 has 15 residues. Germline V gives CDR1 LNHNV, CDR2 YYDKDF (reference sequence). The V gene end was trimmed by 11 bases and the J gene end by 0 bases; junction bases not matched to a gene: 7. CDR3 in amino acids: CADASGDTNTGELFF. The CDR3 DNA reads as TGTGCCGACGCTAGCGGGGACACGAACACCGGGGAGCTGTTTTTT.

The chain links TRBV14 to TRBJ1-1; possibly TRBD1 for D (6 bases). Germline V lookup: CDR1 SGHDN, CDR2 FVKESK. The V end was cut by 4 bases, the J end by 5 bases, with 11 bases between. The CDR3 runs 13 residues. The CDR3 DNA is TGTGCCAGCAGCCTTGACAGGCGGACTGAAGCTTTCTTT. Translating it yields CASSLDRRTEAFF.

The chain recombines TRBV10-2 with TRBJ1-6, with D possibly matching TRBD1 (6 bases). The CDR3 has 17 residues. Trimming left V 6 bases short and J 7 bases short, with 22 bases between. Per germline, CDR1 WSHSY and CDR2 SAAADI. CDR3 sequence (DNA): TGCGCCAGCAGGCGCGAACTTACAGGGCTGGGGAATTCACCCCTCCACTTT. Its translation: CASRRELTGLGNSPLHF.

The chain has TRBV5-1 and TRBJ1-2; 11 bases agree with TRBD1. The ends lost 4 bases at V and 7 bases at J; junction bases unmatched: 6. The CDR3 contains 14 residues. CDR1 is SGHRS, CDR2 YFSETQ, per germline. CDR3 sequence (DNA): TGCGCCAGCAGCATAGGACAGGGGGCAGGTGGCTACACCTTC. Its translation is CASSIGQGAGGYTF.